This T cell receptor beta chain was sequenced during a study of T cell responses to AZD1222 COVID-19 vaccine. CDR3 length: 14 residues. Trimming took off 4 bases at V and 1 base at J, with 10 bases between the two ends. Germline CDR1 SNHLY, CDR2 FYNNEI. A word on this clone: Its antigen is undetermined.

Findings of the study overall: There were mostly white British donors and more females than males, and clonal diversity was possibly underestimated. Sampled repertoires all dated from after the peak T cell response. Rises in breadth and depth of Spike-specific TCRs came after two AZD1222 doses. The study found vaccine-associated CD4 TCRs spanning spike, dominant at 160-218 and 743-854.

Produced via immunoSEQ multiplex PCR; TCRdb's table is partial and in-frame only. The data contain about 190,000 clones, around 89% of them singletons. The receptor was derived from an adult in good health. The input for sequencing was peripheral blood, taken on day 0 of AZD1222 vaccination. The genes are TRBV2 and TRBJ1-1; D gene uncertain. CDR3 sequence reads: CASSVENSNTEAFF. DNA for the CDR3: TGTGCCAGCAGTGTAGAGAACTCGAACACTGAAGCTTTCTTT.